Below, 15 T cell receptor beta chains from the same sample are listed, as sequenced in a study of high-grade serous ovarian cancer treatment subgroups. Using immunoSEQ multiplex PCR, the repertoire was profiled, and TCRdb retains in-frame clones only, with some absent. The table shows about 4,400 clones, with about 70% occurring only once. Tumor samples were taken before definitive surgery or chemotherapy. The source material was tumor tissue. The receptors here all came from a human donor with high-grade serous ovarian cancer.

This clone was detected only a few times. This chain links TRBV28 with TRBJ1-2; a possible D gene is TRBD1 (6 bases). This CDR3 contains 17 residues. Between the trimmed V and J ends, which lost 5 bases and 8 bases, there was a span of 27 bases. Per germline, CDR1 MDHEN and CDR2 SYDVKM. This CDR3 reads CASSRPGGADPAGGYTF. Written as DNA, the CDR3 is TGTGCCAGCAGTCGGCCTGGGGGCGCGGATCCTGCTGGCGGCTACACCTTC.

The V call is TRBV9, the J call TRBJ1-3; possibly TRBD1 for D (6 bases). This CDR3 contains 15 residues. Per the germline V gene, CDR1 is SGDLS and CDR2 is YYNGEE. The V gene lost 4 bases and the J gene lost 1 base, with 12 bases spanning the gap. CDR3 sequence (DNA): TGTGCCAGCAGCCAGCAGACAGGTTCTGGAAACACCATATATTTT. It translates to CASSQQTGSGNTIYF.

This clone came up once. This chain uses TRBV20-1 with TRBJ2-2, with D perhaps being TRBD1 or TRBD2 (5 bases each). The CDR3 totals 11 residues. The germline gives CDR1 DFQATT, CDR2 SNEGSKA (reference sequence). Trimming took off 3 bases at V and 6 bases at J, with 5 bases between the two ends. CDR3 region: CSARGAGELFF. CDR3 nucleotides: TGCAGTGCTAGGGGGGCCGGGGAGCTGTTTTTT.

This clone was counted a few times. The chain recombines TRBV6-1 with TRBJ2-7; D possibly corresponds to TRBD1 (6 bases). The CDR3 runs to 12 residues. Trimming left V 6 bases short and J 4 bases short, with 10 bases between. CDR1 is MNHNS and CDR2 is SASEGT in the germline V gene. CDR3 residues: CASSPQGYEQYV. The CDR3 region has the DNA TGTGCCAGCAGCCCCCAGGGGTACGAGCAGTACGTC.

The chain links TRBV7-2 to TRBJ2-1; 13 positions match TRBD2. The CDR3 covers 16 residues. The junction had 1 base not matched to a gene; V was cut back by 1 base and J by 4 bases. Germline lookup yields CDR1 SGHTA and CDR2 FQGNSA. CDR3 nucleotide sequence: TGTGCCAGCAGCTTAGGACTAGCGGGGGGATACAATGAGCAGTTCTTC. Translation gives CASSLGLAGGYNEQFF.

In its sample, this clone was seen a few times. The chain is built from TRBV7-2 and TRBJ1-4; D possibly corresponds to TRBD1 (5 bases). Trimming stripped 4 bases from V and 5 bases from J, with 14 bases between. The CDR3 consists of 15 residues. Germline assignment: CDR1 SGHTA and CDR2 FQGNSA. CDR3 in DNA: TGTGCCAGCAGCTCAACAGGAATTTTCAATGAAAAACTGTTTTTT. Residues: CASSSTGIFNEKLFF.

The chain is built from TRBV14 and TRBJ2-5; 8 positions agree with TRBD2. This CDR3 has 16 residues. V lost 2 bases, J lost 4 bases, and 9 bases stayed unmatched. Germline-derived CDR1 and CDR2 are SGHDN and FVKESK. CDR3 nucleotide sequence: TGTGCCAGCAGCCAAAGGGGCAGCGGGGGTGCAGAGACCCAGTACTTC. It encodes CASSQRGSGGAETQYF.

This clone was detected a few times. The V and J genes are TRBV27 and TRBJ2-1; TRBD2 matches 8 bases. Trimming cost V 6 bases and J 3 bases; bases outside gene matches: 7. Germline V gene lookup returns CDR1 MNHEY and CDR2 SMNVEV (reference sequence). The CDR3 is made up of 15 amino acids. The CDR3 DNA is TGTGCCAGCAGCGTTCGGGGGGGGGACTACAATGAGCAGTTCTTC. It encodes CASSVRGGDYNEQFF.

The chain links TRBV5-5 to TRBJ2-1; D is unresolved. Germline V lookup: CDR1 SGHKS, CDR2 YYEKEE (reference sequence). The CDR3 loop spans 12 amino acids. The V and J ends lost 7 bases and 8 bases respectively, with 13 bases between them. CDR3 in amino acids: CASGPTAHEQFF. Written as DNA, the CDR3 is TGTGCCAGCGGCCCCACGGCCCATGAGCAGTTCTTC. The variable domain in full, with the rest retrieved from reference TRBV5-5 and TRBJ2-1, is DAGVTQSPTHLIKTRGQQVTLRCSPISGHKSVSWYQQVLGQGPQFIFQYYEKEERGRGNFPDRFSARQFPNYSSELNVNALLLGDSALYLCASGPTAHEQFFGPGTRLTVL.

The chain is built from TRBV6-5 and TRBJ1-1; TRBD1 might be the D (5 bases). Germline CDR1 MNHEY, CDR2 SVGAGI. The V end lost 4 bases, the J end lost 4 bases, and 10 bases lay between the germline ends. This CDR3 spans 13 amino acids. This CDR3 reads CASSFRGGTEAFF. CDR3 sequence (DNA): TGTGCCAGCAGTTTCCGTGGGGGCACTGAAGCTTTCTTT.

The CDR3 loop reads CASSAQGGGNTDTQYF. In DNA form, the CDR3 reads TGTGCCAGCAGCGCCCAGGGCGGGGGCAACACAGATACGCAGTATTTT. The V gene is TRBV9, the J gene TRBJ2-3, with a weak D call TRBD2 (7 bases). V was pared by 3 bases and J by 2 bases, with 16 bases between. Germline CDR1 and CDR2: SGDLS and YYNGEE. CDR3 size: 16 residues.

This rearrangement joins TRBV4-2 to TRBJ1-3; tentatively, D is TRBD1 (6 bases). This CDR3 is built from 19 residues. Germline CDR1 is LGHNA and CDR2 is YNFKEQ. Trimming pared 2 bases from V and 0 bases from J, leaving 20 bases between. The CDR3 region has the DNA TGTGCCAGCAGCCAAAGACCTAGGGGGGCAGGAAACTCTGGAAACACCATATATTTT. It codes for CASSQRPRGAGNSGNTIYF.

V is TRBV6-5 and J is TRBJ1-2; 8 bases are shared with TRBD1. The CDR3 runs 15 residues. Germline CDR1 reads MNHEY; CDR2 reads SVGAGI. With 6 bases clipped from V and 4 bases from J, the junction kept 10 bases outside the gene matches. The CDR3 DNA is TGTGCCAGCAGCTTCGGACAGGGCCCGCTCTATGGCTACACCTTC. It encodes CASSFGQGPLYGYTF.

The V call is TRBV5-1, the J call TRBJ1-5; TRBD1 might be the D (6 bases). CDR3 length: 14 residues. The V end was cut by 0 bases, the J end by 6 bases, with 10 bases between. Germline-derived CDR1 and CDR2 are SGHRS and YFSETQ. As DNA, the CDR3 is TGCGCCAGCAGCTTGGTAGTAGGGGGTCAGCCCCAGCATTTT. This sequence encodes CASSLVVGGQPQHF.

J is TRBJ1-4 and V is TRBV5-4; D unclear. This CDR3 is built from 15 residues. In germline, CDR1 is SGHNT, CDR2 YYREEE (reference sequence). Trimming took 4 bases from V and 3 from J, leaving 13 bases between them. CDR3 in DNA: TGTGCCAGCAGCCCCCGTGGAGGGCCTAATGAAAAACTGTTTTTT. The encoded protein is CASSPRGGPNEKLFF.